The clone carrying this T cell receptor (beta chain) showed up just once. This specimen comes from a study of cytomegalovirus exposure and HLA in healthy donors. Germline V gene data show CDR1 as MNHNS and CDR2 as SASEGT. This CDR3 has 17 residues. J lost 4 bases, V lost 1 base, and 9 bases had no gene match. The PCR was carried out with 60 Vbeta primers and 13 Jbeta primers. This table comes from immunoSEQ multiplex PCR, and its TCRdb copy is limited to in-frame clones, with some not included. The sample has about 120,000 clones, 80% seen once. The receptor was isolated from a man over 45 in good health and CMV-seronegative. The source material was PBMCs. The chain uses TRBV6-1 and TRBJ2-2; 7 bases align to TRBD2. This CDR3 reads CASSEGWSGRATGELFF. CDR3 bases: TGTGCCAGCAGTGAAGGTTGGTCGGGGAGGGCCACCGGGGAGCTGTTTTTT.